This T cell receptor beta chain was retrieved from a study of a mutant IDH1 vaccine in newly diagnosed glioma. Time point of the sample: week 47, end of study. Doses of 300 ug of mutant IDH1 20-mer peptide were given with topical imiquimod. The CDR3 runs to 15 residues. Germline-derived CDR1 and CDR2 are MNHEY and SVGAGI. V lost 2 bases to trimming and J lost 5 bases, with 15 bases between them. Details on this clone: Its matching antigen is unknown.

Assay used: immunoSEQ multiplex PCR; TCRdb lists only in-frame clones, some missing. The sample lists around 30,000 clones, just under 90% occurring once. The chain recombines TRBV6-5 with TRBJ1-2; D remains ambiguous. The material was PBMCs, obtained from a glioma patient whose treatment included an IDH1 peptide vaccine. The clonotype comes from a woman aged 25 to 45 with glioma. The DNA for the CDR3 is TGTGCCAGCAGTTACCCAGTCGGGGAAGGATATGGCTACACCTTC. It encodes CASSYPVGEGYGYTF.